This T cell receptor beta chain was captured by sequencing in a study of spatial heterogeneity in lung cancer. Notes on the study in general: Relative to follow-up, resection was when ubiquitous expanded tumor TCRs appeared more in blood.

Time point described: sample taken at primary tumor resection. Frozen PBMC, nontumor lung or tumor provided whole RNA, which was sequenced unsorted. The 70 or so donors had untreated early-stage non-small cell lung cancer. For this clonotype: The antigen is unknown.

Losses at the gene ends were 0 bases for V and 4 bases for J; bases not matched to a gene: 4. Germline V gives CDR1 SEHNR, CDR2 FQNEAQ (reference sequence). This CDR3 is 15 amino acids long. Each TCR cDNA molecule bore a unique molecular identifier. MiXCR was run by TCRdb on the 5' RACE reads, yielding one entry per CDR3 protein. Altogether 30,000 to 45,000 distinct CDR3 sequences are present, roughly 5% being singletons, with the ten largest covering about 30%. The TCR sequence derives from a female donor with early-stage non-small cell lung cancer. The V gene is TRBV7-9, the J gene TRBJ2-3; TRBD1 matches 7 bases. The sample in question was PBMCs, obtained at surgery. The CDR3, as DNA: TGTGCCAGCAGCTTAGCGAGAGGGGGCTCAGATACGCAGTATTTT. Residues: CASSLARGGSDTQYF.